The present T cell receptor beta chain was sequenced within a study of vaccination effects on CD4 cells after COVID-19. At the level of the study: The vaccine given was either BNT162b2 or mRNA-1273, in two doses.

TCRdb's copy holds only in-frame clones and misses some; the assay was immunoSEQ multiplex PCR. The profile shows 67,000 or so clones, roughly 72% of them singletons. The sample holds one count of this clone. Its antigen is not known. The study's findings and limits: Only a single clone (1 of 255 vaccine-induced clones in healthy vaccinees) cross-reacted with common cold coronaviruses. Early post-infection timepoints were missing from the study, which also had few convalescent patients.

ViraFEST assay sequencing came after antigen-specific CD4+ T cells were expanded with viral peptide pools. Subsequent to a culture period of 10 days, CD4+ T cells were isolated. In the vaccine recipients, nucleocapsid antibodies were negative and there was no prior SARS-CoV-2 infection. Half-medium replacement with IL-2 medium occurred on days 3 and 7. Trimming pared 3 bases from V and 2 bases from J, leaving 11 bases between. The CDR3 covers 15 residues. Germline lookup yields CDR1 SGHRS and CDR2 YFSETQ. The receptor was derived from a human donor who received a COVID-19 vaccine. The sample consisted of CD4+ T cells from PBMCs cultured with HCoV-OC43 spike peptides, taken before COVID-19 vaccination. The subset denotes: HCoV-OC43 spike overlapping peptide pool stimulation. The chain employs TRBV5-1 and TRBJ2-2; D gene uncertain. CDR3 residues: CASSYLTDNTGELFF. The CDR3 DNA is TGCGCCAGCAGCTACTTGACTGATAACACCGGGGAGCTGTTTTTT.